The TCR beta chain under discussion was sequenced for a study of blood T cell repertoires in COVID-19. Turning to the study itself: PBMCs, B-cell-depleted T cells, or T cells were the source of the cDNA or gDNA that made up the material.

Sequencing used immunoSEQ multiplex PCR; TCRdb keeps in-frame clones, though not all of them. The table has 200,000 or so clones, 75% to 90% seen once; the top ten hold 4.5% to 5.5%. The CDR3 runs to 14 residues. Trimming cost V 7 bases and J 10 bases, with 17 bases left between them. The germline V gene encodes CDR1 SGHAT and CDR2 FQNNGV. Only a few counts were recorded for this clone. Source material: peripheral blood. The genes are TRBV11-2 and TRBJ1-6; maybe TRBD1 (5 bases). The source is a human donor in a cohort sampled during active COVID-19. This CDR3 is CASTDPQGRSPLHF. The CDR3 DNA is TGTGCCAGCACCGACCCTCAGGGTCGGTCACCCCTCCACTTT.